This TCR beta chain is drawn from a study of blood T cell repertoires in COVID-19 (dated by TCRdb to 2019 to 2021). Turning to the overall study: The collaborator samples originated in the United States, Italy and Spain and spanned the acute and convalescent phases of COVID-19. Where HLA class I and class II types were available, the types were taken from metadata supplied by the sample provider, not from assay-based typing. Sample metadata almost always included a de-identified subject ID, COVID-19 status, age in years and sex. Samples were obtained from the ongoing ImmuneRACE study (first 160 participants) and from roughly 1,300 subjects provided by 6 global collaborators. The dataset comprised deeply sampled blood TCRbeta repertoires from subjects exposed to, actively infected with, or recovered from COVID-19. The repertoires were released in a freely available public database intended as a resource for research on the immune response to SARS-CoV-2. The material from the prospective study consisted of cDNA or gDNA derived from T cells, B-cell-depleted T cells, or PBMCs.

About this clone itself: Its antigen is unknown. No per-base quality is available; no much larger clone lies one base away.

The junction shows trimming of 6 bases on V and 1 base on J, plus 7 bases between the germline ends. Spanning cysteine to phenylalanine, the CDR3 consists of 13 amino acids. CDR3 DNA is the only sequence kept; it has 39 bases, read in frame from the first base. The germline V gene supplies CDR1 KGHSH and CDR2 LQKENI. The immunoSEQ Assay, a bias-controlled multiplex PCR, was used to amplify TCRbeta CDR3 regions from genomic DNA. As for how the authors treated the data: Within the assay, amplification of reference gene primers was used to estimate how many nucleated cells each sample contained. To quantify the absolute abundance of each unique TCRbeta CDR3 rearrangement, sequence reads were collapsed and filtered. For each sample, productive Simpson clonality was calculated as the square root of Simpson's diversity index over productive rearrangements. TCRdb's version of the immuneACCESS table is confined to in-frame rearrangements and falls short of the full clone set. An unresolved V gene accounts for under half of the shortfall where checked; the remainder is of unknown origin. That table gives V, J and clone size, and the DNA gave D and trimming. For this sample there are over 300,000 clones; 80% to 90% appear just once. About 1.2% of the sample goes to the ten largest clones.

What the research found in general, with its limitations: The amount of clinical and demographic metadata varied by source and participant and was provided uncurated.

Collaborating institutions collected whole blood in K2EDTA tubes following their own protocols. Collaborator samples were shipped for TCRbeta analysis as frozen whole blood, isolated PBMCs, or DNA extracted from either sample type. The sequencing sample was made of peripheral blood. Recombination joined TRBV18 with TRBJ1-5; no confident D gene assignment can be made. This receptor was obtained from a woman in her 50s with acute or convalescent COVID-19. The DNA sequence is as follows: TGTGCCAGCTCCCTCGGGAGCAATCAGCCCCAGCATTTT. It is translated as CASSLGSNQPQHF.